This record covers a single TCR beta chain. Clones were sequenced by immunoSEQ multiplex PCR, and TCRdb holds only the in-frame ones, with some missing. The sample shows 150,000 or so clones, more than 75% of them seen only once. Germline V lookup: CDR1 MDHEN, CDR2 SYDVKM. The CDR3 is 13 residues long. The V segment lost 5 bases and the J segment 5 bases; nucleotides outside the gene matches: 4. The sample originates from a study of blood T cell repertoires in COVID-19. Overall study context: Samples of COVID-19 (acute and convalescent) were obtained from the United States, Italy and Spain. The cDNA or gDNA used as material had been derived from T cells, B-cell-depleted T cells, or PBMCs.

Patients in Seattle were enrolled during active infection, then followed longitudinally. Material for sequencing was peripheral blood. This TCR came from a man in his 60s with COVID-19, enrolled during active disease. The gene calls are TRBV28 and TRBJ2-7, with 9 bases lining up with TRBD1. The CDR3 nucleotides are TGTGCCAGCAGTGGACAGGGGATTCACGAGCAGTACTTC. Translated: CASSGQGIHEQYF. The full variable domain, completed using reference TRBV28 and TRBJ2-7, is DVKVTQSSRYLVKRTGEKVFLECVQDMDHENMFWYRQDPGLGLRLIYFSYDVKMKEKGDIPEGYSVSREKKERFSLILESASTNQTSMYLCASSGQGIHEQYFGPGTRLTVT.